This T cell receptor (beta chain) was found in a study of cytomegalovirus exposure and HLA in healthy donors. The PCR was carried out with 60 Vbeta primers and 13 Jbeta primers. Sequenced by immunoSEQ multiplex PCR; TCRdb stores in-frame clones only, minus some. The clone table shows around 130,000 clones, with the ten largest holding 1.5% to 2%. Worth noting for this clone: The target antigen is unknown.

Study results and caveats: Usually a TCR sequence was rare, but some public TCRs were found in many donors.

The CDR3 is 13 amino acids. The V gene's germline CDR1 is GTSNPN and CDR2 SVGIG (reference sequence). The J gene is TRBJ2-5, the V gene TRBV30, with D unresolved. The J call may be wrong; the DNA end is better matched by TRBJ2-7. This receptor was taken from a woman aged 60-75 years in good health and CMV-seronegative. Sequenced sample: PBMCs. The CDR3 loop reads CAWSPGSAHEQYF. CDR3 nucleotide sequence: TGTGCCTGGAGTCCCGGGTCAGCCCACGAGCAGTACTTC.